The next 32 T cell receptor beta chains were all read from a single sample in a study of shared clonotypes between healthy human individuals. Sequencing used immunoSEQ multiplex PCR; TCRdb keeps in-frame clones, though not all of them. The sample holds almost 700,000 clones, 92% seen once. CD8 cells classed as naive were CD45RO-negative and positively selected for CCR7, excluding terminally differentiated effector memory CD45RA+ cells. The sequenced sample consisted of naive CD8+ T cells sorted from blood. Every receptor here comes from a young man in good health.

This clone was observed a single time. V usage is TRBV2 and J usage is TRBJ2-1; D unclear. The CDR3 spans 12 residues. V was trimmed by 1 base and J by 6 bases, leaving 4 bases between them. Germline CDR1 is SNHLY and CDR2 is FYNNEI. The CDR3 sequence is CASSEGTNEQFF. As DNA, the CDR3 is TGTGCCAGCAGTGAAGGGACCAATGAGCAGTTCTTC.

The chain recombines TRBV27 with TRBJ1-2, with a tentative D call TRBD1 (6 bases). V gave up 7 bases and J gave up 2 bases, with 14 bases separating them. Germline values: CDR1 MNHEY, CDR2 SMNVEV (reference sequence). The CDR3 runs 14 residues. CDR3 in DNA: TGTGCCAGCACCCGCGCGGGGGGCAACTATGGCTACACCTTC. As protein: CASTRAGGNYGYTF.

The V and J genes are TRBV18 and TRBJ2-1; TRBD2 might be the D (6 bases). In germline, CDR1 is KGHSH, CDR2 LQKENI. Trimming left V 2 bases short and J 2 bases short, with 16 bases between. This CDR3 comprises 17 residues. CDR3 coding DNA: TGTGCCAGCTCACCAAAGTCGAAGGGACTTACCTACAATGAGCAGTTCTTC. Amino acids: CASSPKSKGLTYNEQFF. The whole variable domain, filled in from reference TRBV18 and TRBJ2-1, reads NAGVMQNPRHLVRRRGQEARLRCSPMKGHSHVYWYRQLPEEGLKFMVYLQKENIIDESGMPKERFSAEFPKEGPSILRIQQVVRGDSAAYFCASSPKSKGLTYNEQFFGPGTRLTVL.

The chain has TRBV19 and TRBJ1-1; D unresolved. The CDR3 totals 13 residues. Germline values: CDR1 LNHDA, CDR2 SQIVND (reference sequence). Trimming took 6 bases from V and 1 from J, leaving 9 bases between them. The CDR3 sequence: CASRIFGNTEAFF. CDR3 DNA sequence: TGTGCCAGTAGGATATTCGGGAACACTGAAGCTTTCTTT.

The V gene is TRBV28, the J gene TRBJ2-5; 8 bases align to TRBD2. V shed 3 bases, J shed 2 bases, and the junction held 8 bases outside the gene matches. The length of the CDR3 is 16 residues. Germline-derived CDR1 and CDR2 are MDHEN and SYDVKM. CDR3 protein: CASSFSLIAGQETQYF. In DNA, the CDR3 is TGTGCCAGCAGTTTTTCGTTGATAGCGGGACAAGAGACCCAGTACTTC.

The genes are TRBV27 and TRBJ2-3; D might be TRBD1 (6 bases). Trimming left V 0 bases short and J 0 bases short, with 19 bases between. Germline V CDR1 and CDR2: MNHEY, SMNVEV (reference sequence). CDR3 size: 19 residues. The CDR3 nucleotides are TGTGCCAGCAGTTTATCGTCAGAGGGAAGGGGGTTCAGCACAGATACGCAGTATTTT. This translates into CASSLSSEGRGFSTDTQYF.

The chain combines TRBV6-5 with TRBJ1-1; D remains unclear. Trimming took off 5 bases at V and 2 bases at J, with 15 bases between the two ends. Germline lookup yields CDR1 MNHEY and CDR2 SVGAGI. The CDR3 is made up of 15 amino acids. CDR3 in DNA: TGTGCCAGCAGTCACTACCAGCTGAGCAACACTGAAGCTTTCTTT. Amino acids: CASSHYQLSNTEAFF.

About this clone itself: This CDR3 is also generated by other DNA sequences in the sample. The V and J genes are TRBV11-2 and TRBJ2-7, with D possibly matching TRBD1 (6 bases). Per germline, CDR1 SGHAT and CDR2 FQNNGV. V was trimmed by 5 bases and J by 1 base, leaving 9 bases between them. This CDR3 comprises 13 residues. CDR3 nucleotide sequence: TGTGCCAGCAGCCTCGGACAGTCCTACGAGCAGTACTTC. Residues: CASSLGQSYEQYF.

The rearrangement joins TRBV6-5 to TRBJ1-1; 10 positions agree with TRBD1. The germline CDR1 and CDR2 sequences are MNHEY and SVGAGI. The CDR3 extends over 16 amino acids. V was pared by 0 bases and J by 2 bases, with 3 bases of the junction left unmatched. The CDR3 DNA reads as TGTGCCAGCAGTTACTCGACAGGGGGCTTAAACACTGAAGCTTTCTTT. It encodes CASSYSTGGLNTEAFF.

The chain uses TRBV19 and TRBJ1-2; 9 bases fit TRBD1. Per germline, CDR1 LNHDA and CDR2 SQIVND (reference sequence). The CDR3 consists of 16 residues. Germline trimming cut 8 bases from V and 7 bases from J; bases unmatched to any gene: 17. CDR3 nucleotides: TGTGCCAGTCAGAGCCGGGACAGGGTTGTCGGGTTTGGCTACACCTTC. Translated: CASQSRDRVVGFGYTF.

This clone was counted a single time. The chain uses TRBV7-9 and TRBJ1-1; a possible D gene is TRBD1 (6 bases). Germline V gives CDR1 SEHNR, CDR2 FQNEAQ (reference sequence). Trimming took off 3 bases at V and 3 bases at J, with 11 bases between the two ends. The CDR3 totals 14 residues. In DNA, the CDR3 is TGTGCCAGCAGCTTCAGGGGCGTGGACACTGAAGCTTTCTTT. This encodes CASSFRGVDTEAFF.

This clone came up once. The chain has TRBV27 and TRBJ2-1; D remains unclear. Germline loops: CDR1 MNHEY, CDR2 SMNVEV (reference sequence). The CDR3 loop spans 14 amino acids. V lost 0 bases to trimming and J lost 4 bases, with 7 bases between them. CDR3 DNA: TGTGCCAGCAGTTTATCGAGTAGGTACAATGAGCAGTTCTTC. It codes for CASSLSSRYNEQFF.

The chain combines TRBV28 with TRBJ2-6; no definite D call. Trimming removed 2 bases at V and 1 base at J, with 15 bases between. Germline V gene sequence: CDR1 MDHEN, CDR2 SYDVKM. The CDR3 runs to 18 residues. The CDR3 loop is CASSLIALGLSGANVLTF. The CDR3 DNA is TGTGCCAGCAGTTTAATTGCCTTGGGTCTATCTGGGGCCAACGTCCTGACTTTC.

The genes are TRBV19 and TRBJ2-1, with 9 bases that match TRBD2. Trimming took 5 bases from V and 4 from J; bases not matched to a gene: 3. Germline V gene sequence: CDR1 LNHDA, CDR2 SQIVND (reference sequence). The CDR3 has 14 residues. CDR3 sequence reads: CASSASGIYNEQFF. Here the CDR3 DNA reads TGTGCCAGTAGTGCTAGCGGGATATACAATGAGCAGTTCTTC.

The chain combines TRBV29-1 with TRBJ1-1; D uncertain. CDR3 length: 13 residues. Germline V gene lookup returns CDR1 SQVTM and CDR2 ANQGSEA. V lost 3 bases and J 0 bases, leaving 8 bases between the germline ends. CDR3 in amino acids: CSVEEAVNTEAFF. The CDR3 bases are TGCAGCGTTGAGGAGGCGGTGAACACTGAAGCTTTCTTT.

The V gene is TRBV2, the J gene TRBJ1-2; 8 nucleotides align to TRBD1. The CDR3 consists of 12 residues. The V gene end was trimmed by 8 bases and the J gene end by 7 bases; junction bases not matched to a gene: 6. Germline loops: CDR1 SNHLY, CDR2 FYNNEI. CDR3 amino acids: CASEQGVFGYTF. The CDR3 region has the DNA TGTGCCAGCGAACAGGGGGTGTTTGGCTACACCTTC.

The chain couples TRBV5-1 to TRBJ2-7; D could derive from TRBD1 or TRBD2 (5 bases each). The germline V gene encodes CDR1 SGHRS and CDR2 YFSETQ. Trimming pared 0 bases from V and 2 bases from J, leaving 15 bases between. CDR3 length: 16 residues. The CDR3: CASSLALGTHTYEQYF. The CDR3 DNA reads as TGCGCCAGCAGCTTGGCCCTAGGGACCCATACCTACGAGCAGTACTTC. Combining the CDR3 with reference TRBV5-1 and TRBJ2-7 gives the whole variable domain KAGVTQTPRYLIKTRGQQVTLSCSPISGHRSVSWYQQTPGQGLQFLFEYFSETQRNKGNFPGRFSGRQFSNSRSEMNVSTLELGDSALYLCASSLALGTHTYEQYFGPGTRLTVT.

CDR3 in DNA: TGTGCCAGCAGCAATTTTGGGAGCGCTGAAGCTTTCTTT. This sequence encodes CASSNFGSAEAFF. The V gene is TRBV9, the J gene TRBJ1-1; D call uncertain. V lost 4 bases and J lost 6, with 13 bases in between. The CDR3 extends over 13 amino acids. Germline CDR1 reads SGDLS; CDR2 reads YYNGEE.

This clone was observed once. The CDR3 sequence is CASSMAGLTDTQYF. The CDR3, as DNA: TGTGCCAGTAGTATGGCAGGGTTGACAGATACGCAGTATTTT. This chain connects TRBV19 to TRBJ2-3, with a possible D match to TRBD1 (5 bases). Looked up from germline, CDR1 is LNHDA and CDR2 is SQIVND (reference sequence). The CDR3 spans 14 residues. Trimming pared 3 bases from V and 3 bases from J, leaving 10 bases between.

The rearrangement links TRBV5-4 to TRBJ2-4; D gene uncertain. Germline CDR1 is SGHNT and CDR2 is YYREEE (reference sequence). V was cut by 0 bases and J by 6 bases, with 13 bases left in between. CDR3 length: 15 residues. In DNA, the CDR3 is TGTGCCAGCAGCTTGGACGTATCCCGAGGAAACATTCAGTACTTC. Protein sequence: CASSLDVSRGNIQYF.

This chain connects TRBV13 to TRBJ2-2; the D is unclear. Trimming pared 2 bases from V and 2 bases from J, leaving 12 bases between. The CDR3 runs 16 residues. Germline values: CDR1 PRHDT, CDR2 FYEKMQ (reference sequence). Here the CDR3 reads CASSLFQILNTGELFF. CDR3 coding DNA: TGTGCCAGCAGCTTATTTCAAATCCTAAACACCGGGGAGCTGTTTTTT.

The chain combines TRBV10-2 with TRBJ2-3; D remains unclear. The germline V gene has CDR1 WSHSY and CDR2 SAAADI. V was trimmed by 10 bases and J by 4 bases, leaving 12 bases between them. The CDR3 is 12 residues long. Here the CDR3 DNA reads TGCGCCACCCTAGGACCCCCAGATACGCAGTATTTT. Its translation: CATLGPPDTQYF.

This clone was observed many times. V is TRBV6-1 and J is TRBJ2-1; TRBD2 aligns across 15 bases. CDR1 is MNHNS, CDR2 SASEGT, per germline. The CDR3 has 14 amino acids. The junction had 1 base not matched to a gene; V was cut back by 6 bases and J by 7 bases. CDR3 sequence (DNA): TGTGCCAGCAGCGGACTAGCGGGAGGGAATGAGCAGTTCTTC. Translating gives CASSGLAGGNEQFF.

This clone appeared once. This chain connects TRBV4-1 to TRBJ2-5; D uncertain. Germline loops: CDR1 MGHRA, CDR2 YSYEKL. CDR3 size: 13 residues. The V gene lost 2 bases and the J gene lost 4 bases, with 8 bases spanning the gap. CDR3 protein: CASSQRYTETQYF. Here the CDR3 DNA reads TGCGCCAGCAGCCAACGTTATACAGAGACCCAGTACTTC.

The chain is built from TRBV6-1 and TRBJ2-7; no reliable D call. Germline loops: CDR1 MNHNS, CDR2 SASEGT. Trimming pared 0 bases from V and 2 bases from J, leaving 8 bases between. There are 14 residues in the CDR3. CDR3 bases: TGTGCCAGCAGTGAAGCGGGGAACACCTACGAGCAGTACTTC. Translated, it gives CASSEAGNTYEQYF.

This chain links TRBV2 with TRBJ1-4; 7 bases map to TRBD1. The CDR3 covers 13 residues. The germline V gene encodes CDR1 SNHLY and CDR2 FYNNEI. V shed 10 bases and J 2 bases; nucleotides not matched to a gene: 4. The CDR3 is CAILTGTNEKLFF. For the CDR3, the DNA is TGTGCCATCCTGACAGGGACTAATGAAAAACTGTTTTTT.

This chain links TRBV28 with TRBJ2-7; perhaps TRBD1 as D (5 bases). The V end was cut by 5 bases, the J end by 1 base, with 15 bases between. This CDR3 region has 15 residues. Germline V lookup: CDR1 MDHEN, CDR2 SYDVKM. This CDR3 reads CASSPADSGSYEQYF. In DNA, the CDR3 is TGTGCCAGCAGTCCCGCCGACAGTGGGTCCTACGAGCAGTACTTC.

A single count supports this clone. V gene TRBV6-1 combines with J gene TRBJ1-2, with 9 bases aligning to TRBD1. Germline CDR1 MNHNS, CDR2 SASEGT. This CDR3 is 14 amino acids long. With V trimmed by 11 bases and J by 4 bases, 11 bases remained unmatched. The CDR3 loop is CAFSPNRGLYGYTF. CDR3 DNA sequence: TGTGCCTTCTCCCCCAACAGGGGGCTCTATGGCTACACCTTC.

The genes are TRBV5-1 and TRBJ2-7; D perhaps matches TRBD2 (6 bases). The CDR3 consists of 15 residues. Germline CDR1 reads SGHRS; CDR2 reads YFSETQ. V lost 5 bases to trimming and J lost 2 bases, with 17 bases between them. The chain's CDR3 is CASSLLAGPTYEQYF. Written as DNA, the CDR3 is TGCGCCAGCAGTCTCCTTGCGGGACCGACCTACGAGCAGTACTTC.

The genes are TRBV30 and TRBJ1-1; no definite D call. Germline V gene data show CDR1 as GTSNPN and CDR2 as SVGIG (reference sequence). This CDR3 comprises 13 residues. Trimming pared 0 bases from V and 4 bases from J, leaving 9 bases between. CDR3 residues: CAWSVHAGTEAFF. DNA of the CDR3: TGTGCCTGGAGTGTACATGCGGGCACTGAAGCTTTCTTT.

This chain uses TRBV27 with TRBJ2-6; D gene uncertain. Per germline, CDR1 MNHEY and CDR2 SMNVEV (reference sequence). The V end lost 11 bases, the J end lost 1 base, and 9 bases lay between the germline ends. The CDR3 is made up of 13 amino acids. CDR3 amino acids: CAVGSSGANVLTF. CDR3 in DNA: TGTGCCGTTGGGTCTTCTGGGGCCAACGTCCTGACTTTC.

The chain joins TRBV19 to TRBJ2-7, with TRBD2 matching 15 bases. Per germline, CDR1 LNHDA and CDR2 SQIVND (reference sequence). V lost 5 bases and J lost 3; bases outside the gene matches: 11. The CDR3 loop spans 18 amino acids. The CDR3 sequence is CASSPTGWGLAGGYEQYF. The CDR3 nucleotides are TGTGCCAGTAGTCCCACCGGGTGGGGACTAGCGGGAGGCTACGAGCAGTACTTC.